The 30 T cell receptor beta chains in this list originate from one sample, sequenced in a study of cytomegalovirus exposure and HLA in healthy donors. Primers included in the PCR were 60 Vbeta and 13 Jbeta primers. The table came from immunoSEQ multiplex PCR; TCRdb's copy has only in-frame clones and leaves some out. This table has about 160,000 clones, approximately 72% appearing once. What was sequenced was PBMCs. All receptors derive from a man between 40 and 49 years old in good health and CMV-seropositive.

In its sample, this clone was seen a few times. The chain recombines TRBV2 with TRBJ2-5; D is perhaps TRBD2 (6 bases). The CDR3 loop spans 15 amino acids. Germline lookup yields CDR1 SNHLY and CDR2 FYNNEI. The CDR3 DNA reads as TGTACCGGGTTGGCCCCGGCGGGAACCTTAGAGACCCAGTACTTC. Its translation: CTGLAPAGTLETQYF.

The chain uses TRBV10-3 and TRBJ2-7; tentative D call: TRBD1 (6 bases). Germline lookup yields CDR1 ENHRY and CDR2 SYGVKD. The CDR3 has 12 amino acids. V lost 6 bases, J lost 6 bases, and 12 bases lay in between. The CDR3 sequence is CAISEQGREQYF. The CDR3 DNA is TGTGCCATCAGCGAGCAGGGGCGCGAGCAGTACTTC.

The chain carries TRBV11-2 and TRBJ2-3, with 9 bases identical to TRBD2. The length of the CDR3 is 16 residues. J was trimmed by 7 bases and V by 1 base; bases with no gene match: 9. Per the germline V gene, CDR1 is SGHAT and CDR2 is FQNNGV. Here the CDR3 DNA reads TGTGCCAGCAGCTTAGGGGCGGGGGGGCCTCTATATACGCAGTATTTT. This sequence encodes CASSLGAGGPLYTQYF.

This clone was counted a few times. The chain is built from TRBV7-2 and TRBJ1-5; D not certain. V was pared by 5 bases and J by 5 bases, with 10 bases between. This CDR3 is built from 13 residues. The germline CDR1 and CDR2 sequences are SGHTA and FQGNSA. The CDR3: CASSPEEYQPQHF. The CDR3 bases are TGTGCCAGCAGCCCGGAGGAATATCAGCCCCAGCATTTT. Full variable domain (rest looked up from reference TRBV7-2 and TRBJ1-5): GAGVSQSPSNKVTEKGKDVELRCDPISGHTALYWYRQSLGQGLEFLIYFQGNSAPDKSGLPSDRFSAERTGGSVSTLTIQRTQQEDSAVYLCASSPEEYQPQHFGDGTRLSIL.

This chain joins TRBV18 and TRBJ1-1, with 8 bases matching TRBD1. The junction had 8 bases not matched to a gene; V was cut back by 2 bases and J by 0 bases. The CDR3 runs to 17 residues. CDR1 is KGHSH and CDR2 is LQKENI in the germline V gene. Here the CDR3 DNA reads TGTGCCAGCTCACCAGCGGGGACAGGTTTTGTGAACACTGAAGCTTTCTTT. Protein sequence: CASSPAGTGFVNTEAFF.

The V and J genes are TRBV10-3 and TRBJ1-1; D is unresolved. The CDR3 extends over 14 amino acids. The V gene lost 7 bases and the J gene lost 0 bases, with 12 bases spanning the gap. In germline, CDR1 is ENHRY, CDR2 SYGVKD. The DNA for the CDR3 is TGTGCCATCAAAGGAGATCCCATGAACACTGAAGCTTTCTTT. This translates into CAIKGDPMNTEAFF.

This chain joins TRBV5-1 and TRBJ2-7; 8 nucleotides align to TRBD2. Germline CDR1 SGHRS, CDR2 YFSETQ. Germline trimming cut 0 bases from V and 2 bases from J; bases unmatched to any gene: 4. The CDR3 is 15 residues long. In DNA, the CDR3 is TGCGCCAGCAGCTTGGTAGCGGGGAGTACCTACGAGCAGTACTTC. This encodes CASSLVAGSTYEQYF.

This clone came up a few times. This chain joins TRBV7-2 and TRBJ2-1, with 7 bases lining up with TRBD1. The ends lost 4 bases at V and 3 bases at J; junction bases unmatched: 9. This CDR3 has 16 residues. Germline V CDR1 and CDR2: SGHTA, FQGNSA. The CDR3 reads CASSSRQGSGYNEQFF. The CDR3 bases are TGTGCCAGCAGCTCTCGACAGGGCAGTGGCTACAATGAGCAGTTCTTC.

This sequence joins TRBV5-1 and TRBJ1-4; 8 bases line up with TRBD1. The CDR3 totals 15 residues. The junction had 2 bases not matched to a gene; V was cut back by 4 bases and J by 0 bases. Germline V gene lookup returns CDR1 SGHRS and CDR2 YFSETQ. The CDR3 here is CASSLTGATNEKLFF. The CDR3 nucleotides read TGCGCCAGCAGCCTGACAGGGGCAACTAATGAAAAACTGTTTTTT.

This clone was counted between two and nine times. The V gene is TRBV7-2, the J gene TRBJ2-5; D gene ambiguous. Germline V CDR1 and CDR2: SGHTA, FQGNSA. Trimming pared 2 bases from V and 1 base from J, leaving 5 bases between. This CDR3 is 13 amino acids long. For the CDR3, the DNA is TGTGCCAGCAGCTTATCCCTCCAAGAGACCCAGTACTTC. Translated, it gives CASSLSLQETQYF.

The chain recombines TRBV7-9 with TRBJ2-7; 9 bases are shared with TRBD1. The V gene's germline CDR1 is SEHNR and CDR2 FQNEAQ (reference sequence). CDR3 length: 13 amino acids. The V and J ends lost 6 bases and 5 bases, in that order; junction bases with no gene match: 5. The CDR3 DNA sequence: TGTGCCAGCAGATCGACAGGGGGGGACGAGCAGTACTTC. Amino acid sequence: CASRSTGGDEQYF.

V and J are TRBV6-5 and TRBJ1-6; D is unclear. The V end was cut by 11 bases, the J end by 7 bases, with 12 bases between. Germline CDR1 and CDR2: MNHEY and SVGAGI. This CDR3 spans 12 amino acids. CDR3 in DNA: TGTGCCTGCGGGATTATCAATTCACCCCTCCACTTT. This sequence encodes CACGIINSPLHF.

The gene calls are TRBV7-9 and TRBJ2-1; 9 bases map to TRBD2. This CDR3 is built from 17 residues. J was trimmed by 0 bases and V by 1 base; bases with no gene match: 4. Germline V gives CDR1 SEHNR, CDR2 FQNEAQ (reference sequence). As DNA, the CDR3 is TGTGCCAGCAGCTTAGAGCCTAGCGGGAACTCCTACAATGAGCAGTTCTTC. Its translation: CASSLEPSGNSYNEQFF.

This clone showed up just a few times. This CDR3 reads CASSPTQGAGKLFF. The CDR3 coding sequence is TGTGCCAGCAGCCCCACCCAGGGGGCTGGAAAACTGTTTTTT. The chain links TRBV27 to TRBJ1-4; 8 bases fit TRBD1. Germline-derived CDR1 and CDR2 are MNHEY and SMNVEV (reference sequence). The J segment lost 10 bases and the V segment lost 6 bases, leaving 10 bases of the junction unmatched. The CDR3 runs 14 residues.

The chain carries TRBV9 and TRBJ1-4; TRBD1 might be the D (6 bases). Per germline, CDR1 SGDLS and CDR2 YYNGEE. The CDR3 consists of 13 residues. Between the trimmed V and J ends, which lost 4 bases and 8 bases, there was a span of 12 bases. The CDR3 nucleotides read TGTGCCAGCAGCCAGGGGATTTGGGAAAAACTGTTTTTT. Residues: CASSQGIWEKLFF.

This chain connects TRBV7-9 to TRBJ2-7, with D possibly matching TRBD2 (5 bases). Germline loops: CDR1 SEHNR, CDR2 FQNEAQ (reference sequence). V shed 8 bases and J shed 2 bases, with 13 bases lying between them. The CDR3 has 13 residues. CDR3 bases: TGTGCCAGCGGGGTGGACTGGACCTACGAGCAGTACTTC. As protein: CASGVDWTYEQYF.

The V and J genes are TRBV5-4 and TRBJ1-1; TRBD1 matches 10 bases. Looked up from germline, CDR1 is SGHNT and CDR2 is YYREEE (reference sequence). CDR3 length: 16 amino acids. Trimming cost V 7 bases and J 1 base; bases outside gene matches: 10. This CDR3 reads CASGRGRQGANTEAFF. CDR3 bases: TGTGCCAGCGGACGGGGGCGACAGGGGGCGAACACTGAAGCTTTCTTT.

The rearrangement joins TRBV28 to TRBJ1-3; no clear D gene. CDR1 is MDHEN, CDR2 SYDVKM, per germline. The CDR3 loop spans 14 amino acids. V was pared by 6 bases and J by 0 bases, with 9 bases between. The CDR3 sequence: CASSPVPSGNTIYF. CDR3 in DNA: TGTGCCAGCAGCCCCGTTCCCTCTGGAAACACCATATATTTT.

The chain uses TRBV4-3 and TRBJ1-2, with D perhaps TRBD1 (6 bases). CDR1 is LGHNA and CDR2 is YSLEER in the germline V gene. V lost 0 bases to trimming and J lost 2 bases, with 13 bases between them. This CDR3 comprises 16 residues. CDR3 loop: CASSQDLTGTNYGYTF. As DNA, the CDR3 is TGCGCCAGCAGCCAAGATCTCACAGGGACCAACTATGGCTACACCTTC.

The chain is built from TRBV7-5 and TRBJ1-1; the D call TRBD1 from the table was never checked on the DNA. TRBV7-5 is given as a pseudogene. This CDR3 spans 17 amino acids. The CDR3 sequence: CARSLPRRGQMNTEAFF. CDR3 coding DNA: TGTGCCAGAAGCTTACCCCGTCGGGGACAGATGAACACTGAAGCTTTCTTT.

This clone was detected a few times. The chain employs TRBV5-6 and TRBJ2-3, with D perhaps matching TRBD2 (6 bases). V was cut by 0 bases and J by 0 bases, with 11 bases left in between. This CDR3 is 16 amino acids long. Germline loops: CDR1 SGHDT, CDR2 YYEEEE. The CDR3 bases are TGTGCCAGCAGCTTGGCCGCTGGGACTAGCACAGATACGCAGTATTTT. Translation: CASSLAAGTSTDTQYF.

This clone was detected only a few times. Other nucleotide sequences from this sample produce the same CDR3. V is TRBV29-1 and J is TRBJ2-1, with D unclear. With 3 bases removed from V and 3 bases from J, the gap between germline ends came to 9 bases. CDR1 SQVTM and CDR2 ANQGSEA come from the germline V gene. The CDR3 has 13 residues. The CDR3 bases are TGCAGCGTTGAGGGCACGGACTACAATGAGCAGTTCTTC. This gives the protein CSVEGTDYNEQFF.

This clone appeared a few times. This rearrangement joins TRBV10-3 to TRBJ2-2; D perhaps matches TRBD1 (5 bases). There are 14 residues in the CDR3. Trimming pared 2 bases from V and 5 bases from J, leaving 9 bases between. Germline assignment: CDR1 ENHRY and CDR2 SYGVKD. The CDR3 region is CAISEIRDTGELFF. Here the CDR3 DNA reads TGTGCCATCAGTGAGATCAGGGATACCGGGGAGCTGTTTTTT.

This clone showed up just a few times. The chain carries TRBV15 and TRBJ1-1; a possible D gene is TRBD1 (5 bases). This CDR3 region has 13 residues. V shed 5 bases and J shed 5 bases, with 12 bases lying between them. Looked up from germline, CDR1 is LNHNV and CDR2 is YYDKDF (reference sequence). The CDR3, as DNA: TGTGCCACCAGCCAGGGTCTGCGAACTGAAGCTTTCTTT. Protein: CATSQGLRTEAFF.

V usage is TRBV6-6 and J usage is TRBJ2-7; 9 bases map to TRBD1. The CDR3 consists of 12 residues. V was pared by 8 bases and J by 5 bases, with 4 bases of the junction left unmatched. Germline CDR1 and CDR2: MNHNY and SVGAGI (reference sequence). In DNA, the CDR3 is TGTGCCAGCCGGGACAGGGACCACGAGCAGTACTTC. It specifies CASRDRDHEQYF.

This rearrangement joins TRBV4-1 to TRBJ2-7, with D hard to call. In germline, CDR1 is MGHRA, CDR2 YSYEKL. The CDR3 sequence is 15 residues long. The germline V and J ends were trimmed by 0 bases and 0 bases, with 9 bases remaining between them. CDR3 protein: CASSQETVSSYEQYF. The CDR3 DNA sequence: TGCGCCAGCAGCCAAGAAACAGTAAGCTCCTACGAGCAGTACTTC.

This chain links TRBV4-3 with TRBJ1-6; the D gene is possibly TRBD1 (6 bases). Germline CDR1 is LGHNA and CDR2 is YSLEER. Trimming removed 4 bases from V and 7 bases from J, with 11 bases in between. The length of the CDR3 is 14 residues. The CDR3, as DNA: TGCGCCAGCAGCCGGGACATAGAAAATTCACCCCTCCACTTT. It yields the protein CASSRDIENSPLHF.

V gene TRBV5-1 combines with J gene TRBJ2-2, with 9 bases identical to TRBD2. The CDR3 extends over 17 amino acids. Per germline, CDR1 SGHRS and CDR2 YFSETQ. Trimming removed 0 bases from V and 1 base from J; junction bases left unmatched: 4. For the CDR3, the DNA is TGCGCCAGCAGCTTGGCTGGACTAGCGAGGAACACCGGGGAGCTGTTTTTT. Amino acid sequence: CASSLAGLARNTGELFF.

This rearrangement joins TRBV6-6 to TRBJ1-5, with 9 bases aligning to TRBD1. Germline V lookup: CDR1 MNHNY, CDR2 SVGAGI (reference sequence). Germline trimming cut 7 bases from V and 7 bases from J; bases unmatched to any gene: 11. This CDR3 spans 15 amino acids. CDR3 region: CASKPRDRDVQPQHF. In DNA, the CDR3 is TGTGCCAGCAAGCCCCGGGACAGGGACGTGCAGCCCCAGCATTTT.

The CDR3 loop reads CASSLAGTVNEQFF. The CDR3 nucleotides read TGTGCCAGCAGCTTAGCGGGGACAGTCAATGAGCAGTTCTTC. The V gene is TRBV7-2, the J gene TRBJ2-1; TRBD1 matches 7 bases. The CDR3 runs 14 residues. V dropped 0 bases and J dropped 6; count of bases not matched to a gene: 2. From germline, CDR1 is SGHTA and CDR2 FQGNSA.